The clone carrying this T cell receptor (beta chain) was detected only once. Its target is not known. It was patients with CD8+CD57+ cell expansion by flow cytometry who were chosen for sequencing. Genomic DNA templated the TCR beta VDJ and CDR3 profiling. TCRdb redid the calling of the reads with MiXCR, one entry per CDR3 protein. The sample holds a few hundred thousand distinct CDR3 sequences, roughly 34% seen once. This record belongs to a study of CD8+CD57+ T cells in acquired aplastic anemia. Study details: DNA recovered from sorted CD4+ and CD8+ cells had a mean of about 3 ug. General observations from the study: Common to patients and controls were approximately 30 CD8+ CDR3 sequences.

With 1 base clipped from V and 6 bases from J, the junction kept 2 bases outside the gene matches. CDR1 is MNHEY, CDR2 SMNVEV, per germline (reference sequence). CDR3 length equals 15 residues. The sequenced material came from sorted CD4+, CD8+, or CD8+CD57+ T cells (not recorded which) from PBMCs. This clonotype was obtained from a human donor with aplastic anemia. The chain employs TRBV27 and TRBJ2-3, with TRBD2 identical over 12 bases. CDR3 coding DNA: TGTGCCAGCAGTTTATTGCTAGCGGGAGGGGATACGCAGTATTTT. Translated, it gives CASSLLLAGGDTQYF.